These 18 T cell receptor beta chains were sequenced from one sample in a study of blood T cells in healthy people across ages. Alongside a J-beta primer mix, a sample-barcoded 5' primer served in a second PCR lasting about 6 to 12 cycles. One entry per CDR3 protein, called by TCRdb with MiXCR from the 5' RACE reads. Of about 1,500,000 distinct CDR3 sequences in the sample, around 39% were seen once. The sequencing input was blood. These receptors originate from a woman under 30 in good health.

The chain links TRBV7-6 to TRBJ2-1; 9 positions match TRBD2. The J segment lost 7 bases and the V segment lost 7 bases, leaving 11 bases of the junction unmatched. The CDR3 has 15 amino acids. Germline V gene sequence: CDR1 SGHVS, CDR2 FNYEAQ. CDR3 loop: CASTLGAGGPNEQFF. CDR3 nucleotide sequence: TGTGCCAGCACCCTAGGGGCGGGGGGGCCGAATGAGCAGTTCTTC.

This clonotype was observed a single time. V gene TRBV6-5 combines with J gene TRBJ1-3; D gene uncertain. The V gene's germline CDR1 is MNHEY and CDR2 SVGAGI. CDR3 length: 14 residues. V was clipped by 4 bases and J by 0 bases, with 7 bases between them. CDR3 loop: CASSSFLSGNTIYF. The CDR3 nucleotides are TGTGCCAGCAGTTCTTTTCTCTCTGGAAACACCATATATTTT.

This clonotype was detected a few times. The V gene is TRBV20-1, the J gene TRBJ1-2; no firm D call. The CDR3 length is 13 residues. Germline CDR1 and CDR2: DFQATT and SNEGSKA (reference sequence). Trimming pared 6 bases from V and 5 bases from J, leaving 16 bases between. CDR3 region: CSARGEGGYGYTF. The CDR3 DNA sequence: TGCAGTGCCCGGGGTGAGGGAGGTTATGGCTACACCTTC.

The chain is built from TRBV12-3 or TRBV12-4 and TRBJ1-1; 8 bases align to TRBD1. There are 12 residues in the CDR3. Trimming took 6 bases from V and 11 from J; bases not matched to a gene: 8. In nucleotides, the CDR3 is TGTGCCAGCAGGCTGACAGGGGAAGCCGCTTTCTTT. This sequence encodes CASRLTGEAAFF.

There are a few counts of this clonotype. This sequence joins TRBV6-1 and TRBJ1-2; D is uncertain. Deletions cut 6 bases from V and 0 bases from J, with 17 bases between. The germline gives CDR1 MNHNS, CDR2 SASEGT. The CDR3 is 16 residues long. CDR3 coding DNA: TGTGCCAGCAGAGAGAAGACTTCTGTAGCTAACTATGGCTACACCTTC. Its protein product is CASREKTSVANYGYTF.

This rearrangement joins TRBV14 to TRBJ1-1; 8 bases match TRBD1. The CDR3 is 15 residues long. V shed 1 base and J 4 bases; nucleotides not matched to a gene: 5. Germline V lookup: CDR1 SGHDN, CDR2 FVKESK. The CDR3 nucleotides are TGTGCCAGCAGCCAAGGGGGGACAGGCGTCACTGAAGCTTTCTTT. Translation: CASSQGGTGVTEAFF.

V is TRBV5-1 and J is TRBJ2-7, with D unresolved. Trimming stripped 1 base from V and 2 bases from J, with 10 bases between. This CDR3 contains 14 residues. Germline V gives CDR1 SGHRS, CDR2 YFSETQ. The CDR3 loop is CASSLIVSPYEQYF. The CDR3, as DNA: TGCGCCAGCAGCTTGATAGTATCCCCCTACGAGCAGTACTTC.

This rearrangement joins TRBV12-3 or TRBV12-4 to TRBJ2-1; a possible D gene is TRBD2 (5 bases). Trimming cost V 5 bases and J 1 base, with 15 bases left between them. This CDR3 spans 16 amino acids. DNA of the CDR3: TGTGCCAGCAGTCCCTTACCAAGCGGATCCTACAATGAGCAGTTCTTC. Translation: CASSPLPSGSYNEQFF.

This clonotype was seen only a few times. This CDR3 reads CASTLTSGSGEQYF. The CDR3 bases are TGTGCCAGCACCTTGACTAGTGGTAGCGGCGAGCAGTACTTC. The chain has TRBV7-9 and TRBJ2-7, with D perhaps matching TRBD2 (6 bases). The CDR3 is made up of 14 amino acids. V was clipped by 7 bases and J by 6 bases, with 19 bases between them. Germline V gives CDR1 SEHNR, CDR2 FQNEAQ (reference sequence).

This clonotype was counted between two and nine times. V is TRBV5-6 and J is TRBJ2-1; perhaps TRBD1 as D (5 bases). The CDR3 contains 15 residues. Germline V lookup: CDR1 SGHDT, CDR2 YYEEEE. V was cut by 4 bases and J by 5 bases, with 16 bases left in between. The CDR3 DNA reads as TGTGCCAGCAGCCCTGACAGCCTTTCAAACAATGAGCAGTTCTTC. As protein: CASSPDSLSNNEQFF.

This clonotype has only one observation. V usage is TRBV6-6 and J usage is TRBJ1-6, with 8 bases that match TRBD1. Germline V gene sequence: CDR1 MNHNY, CDR2 SVGAGI (reference sequence). This CDR3 is built from 16 residues. The ends lost 7 bases at V and 9 bases at J; junction bases unmatched: 14. This CDR3 reads CASTWTGTEKGSPLHF. The DNA of the CDR3 is TGTGCCAGCACATGGACAGGGACGGAGAAAGGTTCACCCCTCCACTTT.

This clonotype was observed many times. The V gene is TRBV12-3 or TRBV12-4, the J gene TRBJ2-1, with D perhaps given as TRBD1 or TRBD2 (6 bases each). The ends were cut back, 6 bases at V and 0 bases at J, with 9 bases in the middle. This CDR3 spans 14 amino acids. The CDR3 here is CASSWGASYNEQFF. Here the CDR3 DNA reads TGTGCCAGCAGCTGGGGGGCCTCCTACAATGAGCAGTTCTTC.

The V gene is TRBV24-1, the J gene TRBJ2-5; TRBD1 aligns across 7 bases. Germline V lookup: CDR1 KGHDR, CDR2 SFDVKD. Unmatched junction bases numbered 4, after V lost 9 bases and J lost 1 base. The CDR3 totals 13 residues. The CDR3 region is CATGQGVQETQYF. In DNA, the CDR3 is TGTGCCACCGGGCAGGGGGTCCAAGAGACCCAGTACTTC.

This clonotype was observed a handful of times. The chain links TRBV12-3 or TRBV12-4 to TRBJ2-5; possibly TRBD1 for D (6 bases). This CDR3 comprises 15 residues. V lost 4 bases to trimming and J lost 3 bases, with 15 bases between them. The CDR3 DNA sequence: TGTGCCAGCAGTTGGGGGCAGGACAGTGAAGAGACCCAGTACTTC. This translates into CASSWGQDSEETQYF.

This rearrangement joins TRBV6-1 to TRBJ1-5; D gene ambiguous. This CDR3 has 14 amino acids. V gave up 4 bases and J gave up 7 bases, with 14 bases separating them. The germline V gene encodes CDR1 MNHNS and CDR2 SASEGT. The CDR3 DNA follows: TGTGCCAGCAGTGCCCGTTGGCGTAACCAGCCCCAGCATTTT. The encoded protein is CASSARWRNQPQHF.

The count of this clonotype is one. V usage is TRBV12-3 or TRBV12-4 and J usage is TRBJ2-5, with 7 bases lining up with TRBD1. The J call may be faulty, since TRBJ2-7 better matches the DNA end. The CDR3 length is 13 residues. The CDR3 reads CASQLTGTYEQYF. The CDR3 nucleotides are TGTGCCAGCCAGCTGACAGGGACCTACGAGCAGTACTTC.

This clonotype was seen a handful of times. This chain links TRBV9 with TRBJ2-7; 11 bases line up with TRBD1. Losses at the gene ends were 0 bases for V and 3 bases for J; bases not matched to a gene: 2. The CDR3 is made up of 15 amino acids. Germline V gives CDR1 SGDLS, CDR2 YYNGEE. The CDR3 is CASSVEGQGVYEQYF. The DNA for the CDR3 is TGTGCCAGCAGCGTAGAGGGACAGGGGGTCTACGAGCAGTACTTC.

V and J are TRBV21-1 and TRBJ1-4. TRBV21-1 is termed a pseudogene. The CDR3 contains 14 residues. The CDR3 DNA reads TGTGCCAGCAGCAAACGGTGGATAAATGAAAAACTGTTTTTT. Translated: CASSKRWINEKLFF.